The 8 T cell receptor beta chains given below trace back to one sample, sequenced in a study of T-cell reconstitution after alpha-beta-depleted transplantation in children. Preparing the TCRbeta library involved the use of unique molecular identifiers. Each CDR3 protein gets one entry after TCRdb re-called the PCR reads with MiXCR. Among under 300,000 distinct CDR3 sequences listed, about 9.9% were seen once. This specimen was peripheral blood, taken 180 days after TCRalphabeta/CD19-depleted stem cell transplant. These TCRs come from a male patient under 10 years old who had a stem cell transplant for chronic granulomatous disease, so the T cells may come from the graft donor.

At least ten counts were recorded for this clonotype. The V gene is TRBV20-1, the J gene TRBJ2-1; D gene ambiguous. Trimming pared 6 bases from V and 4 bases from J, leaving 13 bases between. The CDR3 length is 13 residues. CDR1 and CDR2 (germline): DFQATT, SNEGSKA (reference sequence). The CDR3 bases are TGCAGTGCAGTCGACCCGGAGTACAATGAGCAGTTCTTC. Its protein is CSAVDPEYNEQFF.

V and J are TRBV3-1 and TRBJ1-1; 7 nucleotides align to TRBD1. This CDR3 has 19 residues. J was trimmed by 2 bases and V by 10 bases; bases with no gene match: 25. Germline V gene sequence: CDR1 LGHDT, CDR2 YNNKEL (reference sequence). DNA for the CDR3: TGTGCCATCTGCGGCCCCGGCACAGGGGTGTTTAGCCCAAACACTGAAGCTTTCTTT. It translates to CAICGPGTGVFSPNTEAFF.

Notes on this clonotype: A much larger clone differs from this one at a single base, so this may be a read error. This chain's CDR3 is CASSTWVRETQYF. DNA for the CDR3: TGTGCCAGCAGTACGTGGGTGCGGGAGACCCAGTACTTC. The chain recombines TRBV12-3 or TRBV12-4 with TRBJ2-5; no reliable D call. The CDR3 sequence is 13 residues long. Deletions cut 5 bases from V and 5 bases from J, with 12 bases between.

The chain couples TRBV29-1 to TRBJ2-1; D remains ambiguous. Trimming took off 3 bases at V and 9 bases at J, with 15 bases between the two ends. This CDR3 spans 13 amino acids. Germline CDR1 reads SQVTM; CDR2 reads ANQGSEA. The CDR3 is CSVDRVTPPEQFF. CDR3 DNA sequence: TGCAGCGTTGATCGAGTTACTCCTCCTGAGCAGTTCTTC.

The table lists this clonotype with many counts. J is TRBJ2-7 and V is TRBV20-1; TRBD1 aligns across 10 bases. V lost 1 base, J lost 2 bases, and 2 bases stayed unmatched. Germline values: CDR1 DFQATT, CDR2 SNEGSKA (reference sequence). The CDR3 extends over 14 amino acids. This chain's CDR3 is CSARVGTGAYEQYF. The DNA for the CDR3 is TGCAGTGCTAGAGTGGGGACAGGGGCCTACGAGCAGTACTTC.

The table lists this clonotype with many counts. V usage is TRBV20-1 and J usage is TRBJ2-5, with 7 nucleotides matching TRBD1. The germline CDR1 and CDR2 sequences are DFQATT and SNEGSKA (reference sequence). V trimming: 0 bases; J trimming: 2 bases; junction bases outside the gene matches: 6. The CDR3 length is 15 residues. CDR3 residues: CSARDSGTAQETQYF. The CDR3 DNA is TGCAGTGCTAGAGATAGTGGGACAGCACAAGAGACCCAGTACTTC.

Here the CDR3 DNA reads TGTGCCAGTAGTATAGAGGGACCTACGACCGGGGAGCTGTTTTTT. The encoded protein is CASSIEGPTTGELFF. The genes are TRBV19 and TRBJ2-2; D could derive from TRBD1 or TRBD2 (5 bases each). Germline assignment: CDR1 LNHDA and CDR2 SQIVND (reference sequence). V dropped 0 bases and J dropped 5 bases, with 10 bases sitting between them. The CDR3 has 15 residues.

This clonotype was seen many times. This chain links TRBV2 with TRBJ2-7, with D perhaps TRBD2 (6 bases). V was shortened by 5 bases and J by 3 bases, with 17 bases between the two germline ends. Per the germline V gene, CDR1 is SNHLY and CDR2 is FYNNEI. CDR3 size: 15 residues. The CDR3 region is CASSPSPLASYEQYF. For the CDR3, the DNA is TGTGCCAGCAGTCCCTCCCCTCTAGCGAGCTACGAGCAGTACTTC.